Listed below are T cell receptor beta chains from one sample, sequenced in a study of CD8 T cells in Susac syndrome. TCRdb analysed the immunoSEQ multiplex PCR reads with MiXCR anew, one entry per CDR3 protein. The table lists about 400,000 distinct CDR3 sequences, around 85% of them singletons. Sequenced material: CD8+ T cells from PBMCs. These receptors came from a human donor with multiple sclerosis. Both conserved end residues are trimmed from each CDR3. D genes are given only for firm matches.

v_call d_call cdr3_aa
TRBV29-1 - SVEGQPGELF
TRBV12-5 TRBD1 ASGAPGQDGYT
TRBV4-1 TRBD1 ASSRNPGQGANTEAF
TRBV11-2 TRBD1 ASSITGQGKGNTEAF
TRBV19 - ASVVAATGEQY
TRBV27 TRBD2 ATGGKPYEQY
TRBV28 TRBD2 ASTALAGGDEQF
TRBV28 - ASSRNLYRETQY
TRBV5-1 - ASSWGYLENNEQF
TRBV20-1 TRBD2 SAPSGGPNEQF
TRBV6-5 TRBD2 ASSYEAERESQY
TRBV12-3/TRBV12-4 - ASSLSAANYGYT
TRBV12-3/TRBV12-4 TRBD1 ASRFTGGGGNTEAF
TRBV15 - ATSSYSGEGQPQH
TRBV19 TRBD1 ASNPGQSYGYT
TRBV23-1 - ASSQRSRVWKSGNTIY
TRBV27 - ASSSTSAGAPYEQY
TRBV28 - ASSLGVMPPLH
TRBV24-1 - ATSVGLEQF
TRBV5-6 TRBD1 ASSYQGAWDEKLF
TRBV11-2 - ASSGDPGWTEAF
TRBV29-1 - SAEQGVWAEAF
TRBV4-1 - ASSQFGTVNTEAF
TRBV20-1 TRBD2 SARRLAGAPLSSYNEQF
TRBV20-1 TRBD1 SARPDRVGETQY
TRBV4-1 - ASSQAPLVQATGELF
TRBV6-6 TRBD1 ASTLRTGGADIQY
TRBV5-1 - ASSPTPDNPYEQY
TRBV5-6 - ASSVAGQGRDYGYT
TRBV12-3/TRBV12-4 TRBD1 ASSLAGTGIGNEQF
TRBV28 - ASSLWKGLNTEAF
TRBV3-1 - ASSSEPGNTEAF
TRBV7-9 TRBD1 ASSLGAGTGRYGYT
TRBV28 - ASSFPASETQY
TRBV12-3/TRBV12-4 - ASSSGQYSNQPQH
TRBV5-6 - ASSLGAFPYEQY
TRBV7-9 - ASSLGAGPETQY
TRBV6-2/TRBV6-3 - ASSYRLADTQY
TRBV5-1 TRBD2 ASSYSGLVYEQF
TRBV18 - ASSPPAGVEQY
TRBV20-1 - SAQLTEAF
TRBV6-5 - ASSYSRGSYSEAF
TRBV6-4 - ASSDSGQLTDTQY
TRBV3-1 - ASSELTNEQF
TRBV28 - ASSLTHGEQF
TRBV29-1 - SVEDSLPDSYYTDTQY
TRBV11-2 TRBD2 ASSPGLTGGADTQY